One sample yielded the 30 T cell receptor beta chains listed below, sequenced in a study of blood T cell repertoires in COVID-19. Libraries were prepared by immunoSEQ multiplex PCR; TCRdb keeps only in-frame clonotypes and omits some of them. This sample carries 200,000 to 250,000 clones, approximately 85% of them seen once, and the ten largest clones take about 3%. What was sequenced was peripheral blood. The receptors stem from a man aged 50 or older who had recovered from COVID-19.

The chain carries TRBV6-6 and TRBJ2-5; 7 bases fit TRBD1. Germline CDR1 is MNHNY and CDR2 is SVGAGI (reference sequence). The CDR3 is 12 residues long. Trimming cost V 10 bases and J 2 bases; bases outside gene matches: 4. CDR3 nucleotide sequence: TGTGCCACTGGGACAGTTCAAGAGACCCAGTACTTC. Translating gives CATGTVQETQYF.

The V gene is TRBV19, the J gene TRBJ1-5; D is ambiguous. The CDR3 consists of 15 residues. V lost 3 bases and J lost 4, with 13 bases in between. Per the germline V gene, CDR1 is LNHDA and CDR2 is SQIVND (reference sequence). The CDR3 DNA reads TGTGCCAGTAGTATCCTATTCATCACGAATCAGCCCCAGCATTTT. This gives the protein CASSILFITNQPQHF.

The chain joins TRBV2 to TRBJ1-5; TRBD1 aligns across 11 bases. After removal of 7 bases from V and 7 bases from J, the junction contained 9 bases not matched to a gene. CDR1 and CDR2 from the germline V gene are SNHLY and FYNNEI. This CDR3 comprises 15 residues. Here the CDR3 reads CASTSDRGPGQPQHF. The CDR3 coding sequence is TGTGCCAGCACTTCGGACAGGGGGCCAGGACAGCCCCAGCATTTT.

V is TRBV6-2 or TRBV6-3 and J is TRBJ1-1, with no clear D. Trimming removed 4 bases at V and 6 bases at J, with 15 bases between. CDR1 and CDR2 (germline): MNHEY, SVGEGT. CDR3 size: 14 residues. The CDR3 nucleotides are TGTGCCAGCAGTTCCTTCACCCTACCCCCTGAAGCTTTCTTT. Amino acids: CASSSFTLPPEAFF.

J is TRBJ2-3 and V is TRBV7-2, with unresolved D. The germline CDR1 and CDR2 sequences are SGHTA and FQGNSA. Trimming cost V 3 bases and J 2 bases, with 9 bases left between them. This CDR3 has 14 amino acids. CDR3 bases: TGTGCCAGCAGCTTGTACGCGGCCACAGATACGCAGTATTTT. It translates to CASSLYAATDTQYF.

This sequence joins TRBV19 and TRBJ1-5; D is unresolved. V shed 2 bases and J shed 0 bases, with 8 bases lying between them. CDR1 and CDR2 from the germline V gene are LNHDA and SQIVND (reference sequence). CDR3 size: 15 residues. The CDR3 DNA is TGTGCCAGTAGTATAATCCAGGTTAGCAATCAGCCCCAGCATTTT. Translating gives CASSIIQVSNQPQHF.

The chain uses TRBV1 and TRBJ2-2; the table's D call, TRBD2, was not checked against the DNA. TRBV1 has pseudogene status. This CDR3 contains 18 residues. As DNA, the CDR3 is TGCACCAGCAGCCAAGATGCTAGCGGAGGCCCTGGGACCGGGGAGCTGTTTTTT. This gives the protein CTSSQDASGGPGTGELFF.

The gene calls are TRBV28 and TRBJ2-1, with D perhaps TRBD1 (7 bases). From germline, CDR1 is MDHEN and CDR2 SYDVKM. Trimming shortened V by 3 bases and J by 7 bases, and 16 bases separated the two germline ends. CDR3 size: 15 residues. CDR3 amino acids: CASSLEGALRNEQFF. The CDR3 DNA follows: TGTGCCAGCAGTTTGGAGGGGGCATTACGGAATGAGCAGTTCTTC.

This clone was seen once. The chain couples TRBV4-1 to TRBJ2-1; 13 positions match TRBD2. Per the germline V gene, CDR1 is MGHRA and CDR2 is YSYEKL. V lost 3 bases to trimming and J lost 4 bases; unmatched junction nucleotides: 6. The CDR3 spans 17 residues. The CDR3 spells CASSQATSGGIYNEQFF. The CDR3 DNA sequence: TGCGCCAGCAGCCAGGCGACTAGCGGGGGGATATACAATGAGCAGTTCTTC.

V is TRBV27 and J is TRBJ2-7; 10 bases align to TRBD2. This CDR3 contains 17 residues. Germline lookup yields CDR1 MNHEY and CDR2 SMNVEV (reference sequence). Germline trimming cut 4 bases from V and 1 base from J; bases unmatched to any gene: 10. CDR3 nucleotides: TGTGCCAGCAGTTCCCCGATAGCGGGAGGTCAATCCTACGAGCAGTACTTC. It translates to CASSSPIAGGQSYEQYF.

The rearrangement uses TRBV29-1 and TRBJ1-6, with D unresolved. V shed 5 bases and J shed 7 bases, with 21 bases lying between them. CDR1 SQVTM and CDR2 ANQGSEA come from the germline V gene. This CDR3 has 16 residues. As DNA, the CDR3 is TGCAGCGTTCCGATAGGAACAGCCATTTTCAATTCACCCCTCCACTTT. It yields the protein CSVPIGTAIFNSPLHF.

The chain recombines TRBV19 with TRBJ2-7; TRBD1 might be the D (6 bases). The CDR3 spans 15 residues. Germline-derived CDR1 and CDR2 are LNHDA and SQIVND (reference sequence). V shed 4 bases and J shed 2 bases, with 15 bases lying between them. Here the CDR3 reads CASSTSGTNPYEQYF. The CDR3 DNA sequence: TGTGCCAGTAGTACCTCCGGGACAAACCCCTACGAGCAGTACTTC.

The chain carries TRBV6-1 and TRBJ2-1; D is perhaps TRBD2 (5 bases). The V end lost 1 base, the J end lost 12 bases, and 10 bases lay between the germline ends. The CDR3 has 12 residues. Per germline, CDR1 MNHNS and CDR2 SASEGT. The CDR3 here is CASSEVAGGQFF. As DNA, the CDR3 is TGTGCCAGCAGTGAAGTGGCGGGCGGGCAGTTCTTC.

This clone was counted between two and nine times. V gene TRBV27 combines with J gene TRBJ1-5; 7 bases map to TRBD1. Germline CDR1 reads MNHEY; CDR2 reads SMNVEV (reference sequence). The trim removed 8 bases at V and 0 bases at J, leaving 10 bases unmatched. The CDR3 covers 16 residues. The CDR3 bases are TGTGCCAGCCGATCCGGGACAGTCTATAGCAATCAGCCCCAGCATTTT. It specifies CASRSGTVYSNQPQHF.

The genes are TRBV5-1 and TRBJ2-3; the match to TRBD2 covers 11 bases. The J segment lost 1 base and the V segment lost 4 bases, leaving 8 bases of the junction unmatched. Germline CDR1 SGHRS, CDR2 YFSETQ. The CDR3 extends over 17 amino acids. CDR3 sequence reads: CASSPGLAVRGTDTQYF. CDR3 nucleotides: TGCGCCAGCAGCCCGGGACTAGCGGTCAGGGGCACAGATACGCAGTATTTT. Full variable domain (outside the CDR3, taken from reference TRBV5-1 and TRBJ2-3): KAGVTQTPRYLIKTRGQQVTLSCSPISGHRSVSWYQQTPGQGLQFLFEYFSETQRNKGNFPGRFSGRQFSNSRSEMNVSTLELGDSALYLCASSPGLAVRGTDTQYFGPGTRLTVL.

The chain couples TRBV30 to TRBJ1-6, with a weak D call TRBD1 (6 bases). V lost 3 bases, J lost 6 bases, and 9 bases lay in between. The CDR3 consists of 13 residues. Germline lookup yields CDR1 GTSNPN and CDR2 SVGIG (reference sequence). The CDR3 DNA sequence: TGTGCCTGGAGCCCAGGGGTTAATTCACCCCTCCACTTT. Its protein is CAWSPGVNSPLHF. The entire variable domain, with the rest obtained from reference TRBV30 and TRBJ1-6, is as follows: SQTIHQWPATLVQPVGSPLSLECTVEGTSNPNLYWYRQAAGRGLQLLFYSVGIGQISSEVPQNLSASRPQDRQFILSSKKLLLSDSGFYLCAWSPGVNSPLHFGNGTRLTVT.

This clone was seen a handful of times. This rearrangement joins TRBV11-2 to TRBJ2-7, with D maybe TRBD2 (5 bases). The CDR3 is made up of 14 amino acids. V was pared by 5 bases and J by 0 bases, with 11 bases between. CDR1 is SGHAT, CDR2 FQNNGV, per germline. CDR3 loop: CASSRRTDSYEQYF. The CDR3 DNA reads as TGTGCCAGCAGCCGACGGACTGACTCCTACGAGCAGTACTTC.

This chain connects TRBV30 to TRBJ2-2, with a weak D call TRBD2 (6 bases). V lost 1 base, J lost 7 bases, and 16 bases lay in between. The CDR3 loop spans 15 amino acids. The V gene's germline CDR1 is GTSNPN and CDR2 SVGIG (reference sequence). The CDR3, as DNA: TGTGCCTGGAGTGGACTAGGTCTTAGAGGCGGGGAGCTGTTTTTT. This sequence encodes CAWSGLGLRGGELFF.

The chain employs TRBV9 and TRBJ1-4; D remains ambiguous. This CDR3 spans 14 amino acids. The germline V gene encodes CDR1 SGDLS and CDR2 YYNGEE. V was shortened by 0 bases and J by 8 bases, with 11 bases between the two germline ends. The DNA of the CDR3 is TGTGCCAGCAGCGTAGGGCAGGCTTCCGAAAAACTGTTTTTT. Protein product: CASSVGQASEKLFF.

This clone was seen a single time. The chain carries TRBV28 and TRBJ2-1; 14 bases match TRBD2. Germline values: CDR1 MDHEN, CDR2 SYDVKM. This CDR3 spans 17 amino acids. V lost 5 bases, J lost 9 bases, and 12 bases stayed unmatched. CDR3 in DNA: TGTGCCAGCAGTCCTCCCGGGACTAGCGGGAGAGGTAGTGAGCAGTTCTTC. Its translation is CASSPPGTSGRGSEQFF.

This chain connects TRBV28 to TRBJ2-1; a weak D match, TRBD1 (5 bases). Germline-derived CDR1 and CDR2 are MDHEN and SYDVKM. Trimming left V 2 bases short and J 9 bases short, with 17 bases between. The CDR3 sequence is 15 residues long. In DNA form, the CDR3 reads TGTGCCAGCAGTTTAAGGCTAGTCGGGCAGGGTGAGCAGTTCTTC. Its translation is CASSLRLVGQGEQFF.

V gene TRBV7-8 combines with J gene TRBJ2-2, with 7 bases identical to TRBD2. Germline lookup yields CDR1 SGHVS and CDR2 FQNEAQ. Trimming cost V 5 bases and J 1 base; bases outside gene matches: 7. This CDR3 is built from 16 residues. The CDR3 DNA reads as TGTGCCAGCAGCCTCGGGGGGAGTGTGAACACCGGGGAGCTGTTTTTT. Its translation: CASSLGGSVNTGELFF.

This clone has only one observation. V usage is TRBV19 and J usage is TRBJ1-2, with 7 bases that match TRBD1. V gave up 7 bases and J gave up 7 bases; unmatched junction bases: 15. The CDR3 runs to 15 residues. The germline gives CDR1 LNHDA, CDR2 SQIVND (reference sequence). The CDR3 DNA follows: TGTGCCAGTACGCAGGGGGAAGGCTATCTCGCTGGCTACACCTTC. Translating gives CASTQGEGYLAGYTF.

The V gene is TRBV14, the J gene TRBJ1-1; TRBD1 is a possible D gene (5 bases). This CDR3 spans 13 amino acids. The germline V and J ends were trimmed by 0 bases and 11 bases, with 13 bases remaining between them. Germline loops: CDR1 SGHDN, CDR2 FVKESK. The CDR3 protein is CASSQDYKGQAFF. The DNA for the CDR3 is TGTGCCAGCAGCCAAGATTATAAGGGGCAGGCTTTCTTT.

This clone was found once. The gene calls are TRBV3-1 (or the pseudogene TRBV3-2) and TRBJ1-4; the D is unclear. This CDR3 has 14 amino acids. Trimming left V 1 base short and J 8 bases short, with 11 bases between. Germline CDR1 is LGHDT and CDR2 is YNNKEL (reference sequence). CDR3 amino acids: CASSQAGGGEKLFF. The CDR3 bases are TGTGCCAGCAGCCAAGCCGGAGGCGGGGAAAAACTGTTTTTT.

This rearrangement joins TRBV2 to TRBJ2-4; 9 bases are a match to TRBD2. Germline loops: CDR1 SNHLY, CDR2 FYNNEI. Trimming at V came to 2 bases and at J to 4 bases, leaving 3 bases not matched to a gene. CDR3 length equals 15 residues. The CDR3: CASSEFAGGKNIQYF. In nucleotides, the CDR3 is TGTGCCAGCAGTGAATTCGCGGGAGGGAAAAACATTCAGTACTTC.

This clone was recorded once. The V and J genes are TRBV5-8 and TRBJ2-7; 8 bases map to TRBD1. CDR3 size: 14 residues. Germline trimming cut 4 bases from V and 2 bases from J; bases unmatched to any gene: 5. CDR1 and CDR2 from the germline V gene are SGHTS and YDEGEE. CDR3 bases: TGTGCCAGCAGCATGTACAGGGGGACCTACGAGCAGTACTTC. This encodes CASSMYRGTYEQYF.

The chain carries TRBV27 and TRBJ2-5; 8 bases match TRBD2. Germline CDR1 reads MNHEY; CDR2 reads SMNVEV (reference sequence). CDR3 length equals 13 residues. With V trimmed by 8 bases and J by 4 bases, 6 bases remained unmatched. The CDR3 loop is CASSVSGRETQYF. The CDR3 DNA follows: TGTGCCAGCTCGGTGAGCGGGAGAGAGACCCAGTACTTC.

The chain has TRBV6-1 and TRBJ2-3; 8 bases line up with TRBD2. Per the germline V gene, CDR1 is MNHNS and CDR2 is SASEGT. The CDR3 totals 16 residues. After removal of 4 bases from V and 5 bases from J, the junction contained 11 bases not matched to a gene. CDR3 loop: CASSASTSARGDTQYF. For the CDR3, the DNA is TGTGCCAGCAGTGCCTCGACTAGCGCTAGAGGAGATACGCAGTATTTT.

CDR3 sequence: CASSKAGTGANVLTF. Written as DNA, the CDR3 is TGTGCCAGCAGTAAAGCAGGTACTGGGGCCAACGTCCTGACTTTC. The gene calls are TRBV28 and TRBJ2-6, with D unresolved. The CDR3 has 15 residues. Germline CDR1 reads MDHEN; CDR2 reads SYDVKM. V lost 5 bases and J 2 bases, leaving 10 bases between the germline ends.